These T cell receptor beta chains were read from a single sample in a study of chemoradiotherapy in HPV16-positive cancers. Generated by immunoSEQ multiplex PCR, the TCRdb table keeps only in-frame clones and is missing some. The table shows about 24,000 clones, with over 85% occurring only once. Sequencing used blood, obtained from a patient who underwent chemoradiotherapy. These receptors were taken from a human donor with HPV-associated anogenital cancer. Each CDR3 is given with its conserved first and last residue. D genes are given only for firm matches. The size entry is marked missing in some rows and otherwise reads once, few, many or a size class.

clone_size	d_call	v_call	cdr3_length	j_call	cdr3_aa	cdr3_nt
-	-	TRBV20-1	10	TRBJ2-1	CSRDGQTQFF	TGCAGTCGTGACGGGCAGACGCAGTTCTTC
-	TRBD1	TRBV18	18	TRBJ1-3	CASSPQPAGQGGGNTIYF	TGTGCCAGCTCACCCCAACCCGCCGGACAGGGCGGAGGAAACACCATATATTTT
few	TRBD1	TRBV7-9	14	TRBJ1-6	CASSSGQGNSPLHF	TGTGCCAGCAGCTCCGGACAGGGGAATTCACCCCTCCACTTT
-	-	TRBV7-2	15	TRBJ2-1	CASSLTAVPNNEQFF	TGTGCCAGCAGCTTAACGGCGGTACCGAACAATGAGCAGTTCTTC
-	TRBD2	TRBV11-1	16	TRBJ2-3	CASSARLAGSTDTQYF	TGTGCCAGCAGCGCCCGGCTAGCGGGGAGCACAGATACGCAGTATTTT
-	-	TRBV7-9	18	TRBJ1-6	CASSVGPPASSYNSPLHF	TGTGCCAGCAGCGTAGGCCCCCCCGCGAGCTCCTATAATTCACCCCTCCACTTT
-	-	TRBV11-1	15	TRBJ2-1	CASSLALRDKKGEFF	TGTGCCAGCAGCTTAGCGCTAAGGGACAAAAAAGGGGAGTTCTTC
-	-	TRBV15	18	TRBJ2-2	CATSRESSGSTDTGELFF	TGTGCCACCAGCAGAGAATCAAGCGGCAGTACGGACACCGGGGAGCTGTTTTTT
-	TRBD2	TRBV27	19	TRBJ2-3	CASMPEGRRTSAYTDTQYF	TGTGCCAGCATGCCGGAGGGGAGACGGACTAGCGCTTACACAGATACGCAGTATTTT
-	-	TRBV18	13	TRBJ1-2	CASSPTVDYGYTF	TGTGCCAGCTCACCAACGGTGGACTATGGCTACACCTTC
once	TRBD1	TRBV7-2	15	TRBJ2-7	CASSRPGQGLYEQYF	TGTGCCAGCAGCCGACCGGGACAGGGCCTATACGAGCAGTACTTC
-	-	TRBV15	17	TRBJ2-5	CATSRDPLGGDQETQYF	TGTGCCACCAGCAGAGATCCCCTGGGCGGGGACCAAGAGACCCAGTACTTC
-	-	TRBV18	14	TRBJ2-5	CASSPMRGQETQYF	TGTGCCAGCTCACCTATGAGGGGCCAAGAGACCCAGTACTTC